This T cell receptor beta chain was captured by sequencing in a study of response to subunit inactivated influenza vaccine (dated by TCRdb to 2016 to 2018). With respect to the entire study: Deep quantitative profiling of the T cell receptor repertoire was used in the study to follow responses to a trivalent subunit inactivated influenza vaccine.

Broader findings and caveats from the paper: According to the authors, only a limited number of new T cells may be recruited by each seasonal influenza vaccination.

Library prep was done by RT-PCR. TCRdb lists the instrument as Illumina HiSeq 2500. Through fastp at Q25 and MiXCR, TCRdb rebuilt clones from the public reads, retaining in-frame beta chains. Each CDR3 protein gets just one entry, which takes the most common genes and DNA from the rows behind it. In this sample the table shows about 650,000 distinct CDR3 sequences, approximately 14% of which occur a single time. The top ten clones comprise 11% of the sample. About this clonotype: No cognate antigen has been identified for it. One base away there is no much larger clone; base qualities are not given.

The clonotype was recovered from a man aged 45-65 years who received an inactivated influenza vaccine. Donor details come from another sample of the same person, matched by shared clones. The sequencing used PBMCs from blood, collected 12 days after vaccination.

The sequenced DNA: TGTGCCAGCAGCCAGGGAGTTAGGGTCGAGAAGTACTTC. It is translated as CASSQGVRVEKYF. The sequence joins TRBV11-2 to TRBJ2-4; the D gene is possibly TRBD1 or TRBD2, each agreeing over 5 bases. According to the germline V gene, CDR1 reads SGHAT and CDR2 reads FQNNGV. The germline ends are 19 bases apart after V is trimmed by 5 bases and J by 14 bases. The CDR3 has 13 amino acids, counting the end cysteine and phenylalanine. The DNA shown is the 39-base CDR3, in frame from base 1.